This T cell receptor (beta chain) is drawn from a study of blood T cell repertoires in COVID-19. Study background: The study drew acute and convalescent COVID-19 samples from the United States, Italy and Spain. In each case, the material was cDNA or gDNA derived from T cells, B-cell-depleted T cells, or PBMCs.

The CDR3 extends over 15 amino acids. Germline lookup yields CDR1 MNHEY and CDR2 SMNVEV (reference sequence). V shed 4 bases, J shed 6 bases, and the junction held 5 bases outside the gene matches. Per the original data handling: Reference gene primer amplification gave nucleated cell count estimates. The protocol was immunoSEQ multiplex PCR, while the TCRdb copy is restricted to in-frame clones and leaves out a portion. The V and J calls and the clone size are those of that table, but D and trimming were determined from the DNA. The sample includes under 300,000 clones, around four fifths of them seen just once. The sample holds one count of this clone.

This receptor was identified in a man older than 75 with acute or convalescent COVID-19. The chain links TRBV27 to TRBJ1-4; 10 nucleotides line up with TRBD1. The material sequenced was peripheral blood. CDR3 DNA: TGTGCCAGCAGTTCCCCGGGACAGGGGTATGAAAAACTGTTTTTT. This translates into CASSSPGQGYEKLFF.